A single sample is the source of the 11 T cell receptor beta chains below, sequenced in a study of beta chain features in type 1 diabetes. For these TCRs, the target antigens are not known. Expressed TCRB transcripts were sequenced after all isolated RNA was converted to cDNA. The assay was immunoSEQ multiplex PCR, and TCRdb's table has in-frame clones only and misses some. The sample lists about 260,000 clones, roughly a quarter occurring once. Study-level points and caveats: In every one of the four CD4+ subsets, TCRB CDR3s were moderately but significantly shorter in Type 1 diabetes patients.

The sequenced sample was naive CD4+ T cells from blood. The receptors here all came from a woman younger than 45 with type 1 diabetes.

This clone was detected only a few times. The DNA for the CDR3 is TGTGCCAGCAGCCAAACTAGTATCGGGTCCTACGAGCAGTACTTC. It codes for CASSQTSIGSYEQYF. This chain links TRBV4-2 with TRBJ2-7; the D gene is possibly TRBD2 (5 bases). Germline CDR1 LGHNA, CDR2 YNFKEQ. The CDR3 length is 15 residues. Trimming pared 2 bases from V and 1 base from J, leaving 12 bases between.

The rearrangement links TRBV7-9 to TRBJ2-7; D ambiguous. Germline CDR1 reads SEHNR; CDR2 reads FQNEAQ (reference sequence). Trimming left V 2 bases short and J 3 bases short, with 14 bases between. The CDR3 spans 15 residues. The CDR3 protein is CASSLLADRNYEQYF. The CDR3 region has the DNA TGTGCCAGCAGCTTATTGGCGGATAGGAACTACGAGCAGTACTTC.

The V call is TRBV29-1, the J call TRBJ2-4; TRBD1 is a possible D gene (5 bases). CDR3 size: 13 residues. V was cut by 7 bases and J by 8 bases, with 18 bases left in between. CDR1 is SQVTM, CDR2 ANQGSEA, per germline. The CDR3 nucleotides read TGCAGCGCAGCAGGGCGTAAAGGGGACATTCAGTACTTC. Its protein is CSAAGRKGDIQYF.

The chain links TRBV9 to TRBJ2-2, with a weak D call TRBD2 (5 bases). Germline V gene data show CDR1 as SGDLS and CDR2 as YYNGEE. The CDR3 contains 15 residues. V was trimmed by 1 base and J by 0 bases, leaving 7 bases between them. CDR3 residues: CASSVMTTNTGELFF. The CDR3 DNA reads TGTGCCAGCAGCGTAATGACTACGAACACCGGGGAGCTGTTTTTT.

The chain carries TRBV30 and TRBJ2-5, with 7 bases that match TRBD1. Gene TRBJ2-7 matches the end of the DNA better, so the J call may be wrong. In germline, CDR1 is GTSNPN, CDR2 SVGIG (reference sequence). The CDR3 loop spans 14 amino acids. The CDR3 protein is CAWSRSGTAYEQYF. DNA for the CDR3: TGTGCCTGGAGTAGATCCGGGACAGCTTACGAGCAGTACTTC.

The chain joins TRBV5-1 to TRBJ2-1; D is unclear. Trimming pared 0 bases from V and 4 bases from J, leaving 11 bases between. Per the germline V gene, CDR1 is SGHRS and CDR2 is YFSETQ. The CDR3 loop spans 15 amino acids. In DNA form, the CDR3 reads TGCGCCAGCAGCTTGGAATTCCCAGCGTACAATGAGCAGTTCTTC. Amino acids: CASSLEFPAYNEQFF.

This chain connects TRBV6-5 to TRBJ2-1; TRBD2 aligns across 8 bases. The CDR3 covers 13 residues. J lost 9 bases, V lost 7 bases, and 8 bases had no gene match. Germline V gene data show CDR1 as MNHEY and CDR2 as SVGAGI. The CDR3 coding sequence is TGTGCCAGCAAAAGCGGGAGTCTCAGTGAGCAGTTCTTC. Amino acid sequence: CASKSGSLSEQFF.

The gene calls are TRBV9 and TRBJ2-3; the match to TRBD2 covers 8 bases. This CDR3 contains 17 residues. The trim removed 2 bases at V and 4 bases at J, leaving 12 bases unmatched. Germline values: CDR1 SGDLS, CDR2 YYNGEE. This CDR3 reads CASSVTLAGIGADTQYF. The CDR3 nucleotides read TGTGCCAGCAGCGTTACATTAGCGGGAATTGGCGCAGATACGCAGTATTTT.

The table lists this clone with a few counts. The chain uses TRBV5-6 and TRBJ2-5, with 10 positions matching TRBD2. Germline V gives CDR1 SGHDT, CDR2 YYEEEE. This CDR3 is built from 15 residues. Trimming at V came to 3 bases and at J to 5 bases, leaving 7 bases not matched to a gene. The CDR3 loop reads CASSSGTSVRETQYF. Written as DNA, the CDR3 is TGTGCCAGCAGCTCCGGGACTAGCGTACGGGAGACCCAGTACTTC. The variable domain in full, with the rest retrieved from reference TRBV5-6 and TRBJ2-5, is DAGVTQSPTHLIKTRGQQVTLRCSPKSGHDTVSWYQQALGQGPQFIFQYYEEEERQRGNFPDRFSGHQFPNYSSELNVNALLLGDSALYLCASSSGTSVRETQYFGPGTRLLVL.

The chain carries TRBV11-3 and TRBJ1-2, with 7 bases lining up with TRBD1. CDR1 SGHNT and CDR2 YENEEA come from the germline V gene. The CDR3 runs 13 residues. Trimming at V came to 5 bases and at J to 5 bases, leaving 5 bases not matched to a gene. The CDR3 spells CASSPARGYGYTF. As DNA, the CDR3 is TGTGCCAGCAGCCCGGCCAGGGGGTATGGCTACACCTTC.

This clone was counted a few times. The chain links TRBV12-5 to TRBJ2-4; 9 positions match TRBD1. The CDR3 has 14 residues. Germline V gene data show CDR1 as LGHNT and CDR2 as FRNRAP. J lost 8 bases, V lost 4 bases, and 6 bases had no gene match. The CDR3 is CASGSSRQGDIQYF. The CDR3 DNA reads as TGTGCTAGTGGTTCCTCTAGACAGGGGGACATTCAGTACTTC.